Below are 17 T cell receptor beta chains sequenced from a single sample in a study of T cell responses to AZD1222 COVID-19 vaccine. The repertoire was sequenced with immunoSEQ multiplex PCR; TCRdb's copy has only in-frame clones and lacks some. The data contain some 80,000 clones, approximately 88% of them singletons. The sample here was peripheral blood, taken 28 days after the second dose of the MenACWY control vaccine. Every receptor here comes from an adult who received the MenACWY meningococcal vaccine as a control.

This rearrangement joins TRBV6-5 to TRBJ1-6; perhaps TRBD1 as D (5 bases). This CDR3 spans 12 amino acids. V lost 6 bases to trimming and J lost 8 bases, with 8 bases between them. Germline CDR1 is MNHEY and CDR2 is SVGAGI. The CDR3 DNA is TGTGCCAGCAGCCGCAGGGATTCACCCCTCCACTTT. Translating it yields CASSRRDSPLHF.

In DNA form, the CDR3 reads TGTGCCAGCAGCTCCTCGCCAGGGAACACCGGGGAGCTGTTTTTT. Translating gives CASSSSPGNTGELFF. The chain recombines TRBV11-3 with TRBJ2-2; D unresolved. The CDR3 extends over 15 amino acids. The germline gives CDR1 SGHNT, CDR2 YENEEA. Trimming took 4 bases from V and 1 from J, leaving 10 bases between them.

The rearrangement links TRBV13 to TRBJ1-3; D is unresolved. The CDR3 loop spans 15 amino acids. The V gene lost 3 bases and the J gene lost 4 bases, with 13 bases spanning the gap. The germline gives CDR1 PRHDT, CDR2 FYEKMQ (reference sequence). This CDR3 is CASSLYSESGNTIYF. In DNA, the CDR3 is TGTGCCAGCAGCTTGTATAGTGAGTCAGGAAACACCATATATTTT.

This clone has a handful of counts. The gene calls are TRBV28 and TRBJ1-3, with no clear D. This CDR3 spans 11 amino acids. The germline V gene encodes CDR1 MDHEN and CDR2 SYDVKM. The V end was cut by 11 bases, the J end by 1 base, with 6 bases between. The CDR3 coding sequence is TGTGCCGTGTGGTCTGGAAACACCATATATTTT. Protein: CAVWSGNTIYF.

The chain has TRBV30 and TRBJ1-2; 7 nucleotides line up with TRBD1. Germline CDR1 and CDR2: GTSNPN and SVGIG (reference sequence). The CDR3 runs 11 residues. DNA of the CDR3: TGTGTGGGAGGGGACAGCTATGGCTACACCTTC. This gives the protein CVGGDSYGYTF. The variable domain in full, with the rest retrieved from reference TRBV30 and TRBJ1-2, is SQTIHQWPATLVQPVGSPLSLECTVEGTSNPNLYWYRQAAGRGLQLLFYSVGIGQISSEVPQNLSASRPQDRQFILSSKKLLLSDSGFYLCVGGDSYGYTFGSGTRLTVV.

The chain uses TRBV15 and TRBJ2-1; D gene unclear. The length of the CDR3 is 11 residues. From germline, CDR1 is LNHNV and CDR2 YYDKDF (reference sequence). V gave up 2 bases and J gave up 8 bases, with 4 bases separating them. The CDR3 DNA follows: TGTGCCACCAGCAGAACCTATGAGCAGTTCTTC. Translation gives CATSRTYEQFF. The full variable domain, in which reference TRBV15 and TRBJ2-1 provide the parts outside the CDR3, is DAMVIQNPRYQVTQFGKPVTLSCSQTLNHNVMYWYQQKSSQAPKLLFHYYDKDFNNEADTPDNFQSRRPNTSFCFLDIRSPGLGDTAMYLCATSRTYEQFFGPGTRLTVL.

This chain joins TRBV28 and TRBJ1-2, with no clear D. This CDR3 has 11 amino acids. The ends were cut back, 10 bases at V and 8 bases at J, with 14 bases in the middle. CDR1 is MDHEN and CDR2 is SYDVKM in the germline V gene. The chain's CDR3 is CAIESGGGYTF. The CDR3 DNA sequence: TGTGCCATCGAGTCGGGAGGGGGCTACACCTTC.

This chain links TRBV6-6 with TRBJ1-2, with D possibly matching TRBD1 (6 bases). V was pared by 7 bases and J by 6 bases, with 12 bases between. This CDR3 has 12 amino acids. Germline values: CDR1 MNHNY, CDR2 SVGAGI (reference sequence). The DNA for the CDR3 is TGTGCCAGCACCCCGGGGGGCAATGGCTACACCTTC. It is translated as CASTPGGNGYTF.

The chain's CDR3 is CASTISRASGTDTQYF. CDR3 in DNA: TGTGCCAGCACCATTAGTAGGGCTAGCGGCACAGATACGCAGTATTTT. The rearrangement uses TRBV7-2 and TRBJ2-3; D may be TRBD2 (6 bases). Germline values: CDR1 SGHTA, CDR2 FQGNSA. The CDR3 is 16 amino acids. Trimming pared 7 bases from V and 1 base from J, leaving 18 bases between.

This clone came up a few times. CDR3 in DNA: TGTGCCAGCAGTGAACTAGCGGGGTTCTCTCAAGAGACCCAGTACTTC. Translated, it gives CASSELAGFSQETQYF. The chain has TRBV6-1 and TRBJ2-5, with TRBD2 matching 9 bases. After removal of 2 bases from V and 2 bases from J, the junction contained 6 bases not matched to a gene. Germline V gives CDR1 MNHNS, CDR2 SASEGT. The length of the CDR3 is 16 residues.

The rearrangement joins TRBV9 to TRBJ1-1; D is unresolved. This CDR3 contains 12 residues. Germline CDR1 reads SGDLS; CDR2 reads YYNGEE. Trimming pared 3 bases from V and 7 bases from J, leaving 10 bases between. The CDR3 reads CASSATRGEAFF. In DNA, the CDR3 is TGTGCCAGCAGCGCAACGAGAGGTGAAGCTTTCTTT.

This chain links TRBV5-5 with TRBJ1-6; weak D call: TRBD1 (5 bases). From germline, CDR1 is SGHKS and CDR2 YYEKEE (reference sequence). With 1 base removed from V and 10 bases from J, the gap between germline ends came to 9 bases. The CDR3 sequence is 13 residues long. This CDR3 is CASSLTGESPLHF. CDR3 nucleotide sequence: TGTGCCAGCAGCTTGACAGGCGAGTCACCCCTCCACTTT.

This clone showed up just once. This sequence joins TRBV21-1 and TRBJ2-7. TRBV21-1 is flagged as a pseudogene. CDR3 length: 13 residues. CDR3 region: CASRKQIRYSEYF. DNA of the CDR3: TGTGCCAGCAGGAAACAGATTCGGTACTCCGAGTACTTC.

The V gene is TRBV6-1, the J gene TRBJ1-1; D uncertain. The CDR3 extends over 13 amino acids. V shed 1 base and J shed 3 bases, with 6 bases lying between them. Germline V CDR1 and CDR2: MNHNS, SASEGT. The CDR3 loop reads CASSEDRYTEAFF. The CDR3 DNA reads as TGTGCCAGCAGTGAAGATCGATACACTGAAGCTTTCTTT.

The chain recombines TRBV19 with TRBJ1-6; perhaps TRBD1 as D (6 bases). V lost 3 bases and J 6 bases, leaving 15 bases between the germline ends. CDR1 LNHDA and CDR2 SQIVND come from the germline V gene (reference sequence). The CDR3 loop spans 16 amino acids. This chain's CDR3 is CASSMDSAVLNSPLHF. CDR3 nucleotide sequence: TGTGCCAGTAGTATGGACAGCGCTGTCCTTAATTCACCCCTCCACTTT.

J is TRBJ1-2 and V is TRBV5-6, with D possibly TRBD1 on 6 matching bases. Germline CDR1 SGHDT, CDR2 YYEEEE. This CDR3 contains 15 residues. With 4 bases removed from V and 3 bases from J, the gap between germline ends came to 16 bases. CDR3 sequence (DNA): TGTGCCAGCAGCCGCGGGACACGGGGGGACTATGGCTACACCTTC. Encoded protein: CASSRGTRGDYGYTF.

This clone was counted only a few times. The chain recombines TRBV5-1 with TRBJ2-2, with TRBD1 as a possible D gene (6 bases). CDR1 SGHRS and CDR2 YFSETQ come from the germline V gene. CDR3 size: 16 residues. The V end was cut by 1 base, the J end by 1 base, with 11 bases between. CDR3 loop: CASSLFVQGNTGELFF. For the CDR3, the DNA is TGCGCCAGCAGCTTGTTCGTACAGGGGAACACCGGGGAGCTGTTTTTT.